This is a list of T cell receptor beta chains from one sample in a study of breast tumors, draining lymph nodes, adjacent tissues. Using its own MiXCR run on the multiplex PCR reads, TCRdb lists one record per CDR3 protein. Altogether 150,000 to 200,000 distinct CDR3 sequences are present, 30% to 35% being singletons, with the ten largest covering 3.5% to 4.5%. Source material: axillary lymph node tissue. The receptor set was obtained from a female donor with breast cancer. Some clones in this sample may be carry-over from other donors' samples. The conserved cysteine and the conserved F or W are not part of the CDR3 here. Fields, in order: J gene, D gene, V gene, CDR3 protein. The D gene is left open where the match is weak.

TRBJ1-5,TRBD1,TRBV6-4,ASSHRTGRDQPQH
TRBJ1-2,NA,TRBV5-1,ASSLEGSAPEGYT
TRBJ2-7,NA,TRBV6-2/TRBV6-3,ASSYSKKAYEQY
TRBJ1-4,NA,TRBV19,ASSIKGGGEKLF
TRBJ2-3,NA,TRBV27,ASSYRGNTDTQY
TRBJ1-2,TRBD1,TRBV19,ASNPGQRDGYT
TRBJ2-7,TRBD1,TRBV18,ASSPGTGVGEQY
TRBJ1-5,NA,TRBV7-9,ASSPDGTEFRNQPQH
TRBJ2-7,NA,TRBV20-1,SARDGGQGAYEQY
TRBJ2-5,NA,TRBV4-1,ASSRWTGRAETQY
TRBJ2-1,NA,TRBV11-2,ASRRAGRVNEQF
TRBJ1-2,NA,TRBV27,ASSYGYNYGYT
TRBJ2-1,NA,TRBV15,ATSSYGLTQGGEQF
TRBJ1-2,NA,TRBV7-9,ASSALRQDGGYT
TRBJ2-3,NA,TRBV6-5,ASSATGTSTDTQY
TRBJ1-4,NA,TRBV5-6,ASMRGYANEKLF
TRBJ2-7,NA,TRBV20-1,SARRGPEQS
TRBJ1-1,TRBD1,TRBV7-9,ASSEPGTGDGGEAF
TRBJ2-2,NA,TRBV9,ASSVDSLGYEGGELF
TRBJ2-7,NA,TRBV12-3/TRBV12-4,ASNRAQGAYEQY
TRBJ2-5,TRBD2,TRBV5-4,ASSLRGAAGRETQY
TRBJ2-7,TRBD1,TRBV6-2/TRBV6-3,ASNPTGPSYEQY
TRBJ1-2,NA,TRBV27,ASSLASNYGYT
TRBJ1-4,NA,TRBV9,ASSESTGAGEKLF
TRBJ2-3,TRBD1,TRBV25-1,AGTGREKMGTDTQY
TRBJ1-1,NA,TRBV7-9,ASSLQGRAF
TRBJ2-2,TRBD2,TRBV20-1,SVMGLAGGTTGELF
TRBJ1-2,TRBD1,TRBV6-1,ASSRAGQGYGYT
TRBJ1-3,NA,TRBV5-8,ASSPTAKAGNTIY
TRBJ2-2,NA,TRBV19,ASKDRPGPGELF
TRBJ2-1,TRBD2,TRBV9,ASSVGRGRGPQQF
TRBJ1-5,NA,TRBV6-1,ASSEAGMEQPQH
TRBJ2-2,NA,TRBV24-1,ATSDLSGQGANTGELF
TRBJ2-3,NA,TRBV20-1,SARGAAGGGTDTQY
TRBJ2-1,TRBD2,TRBV7-3,ASSSGLAGGKLNEQF
TRBJ1-2,NA,TRBV10-3,AISEDPNYGYT
TRBJ2-3,NA,TRBV29-1,SVGNTDTQY
TRBJ1-2,NA,TRBV27,ASSLRGGRGYT
TRBJ1-2,NA,TRBV20-1,SAPGYT
TRBJ1-2,NA,TRBV7-3,ASSLTAGADGYT
TRBJ1-2,NA,TRBV11-3,ASSYRANYGYT
TRBJ2-6,NA,TRBV7-9,ASSPRGVVIGANVLT
TRBJ1-4,TRBD1,TRBV19,ASSPRPDRGTEKLF
TRBJ2-5,TRBD2,TRBV7-9,ASSLDFGGGGAQH
TRBJ2-7,NA,TRBV20-1,SASDPRASYEQY